The 19 T cell receptor beta chains listed next were all sequenced from one sample in a study of T cell responses to AZD1222 COVID-19 vaccine. The table came from immunoSEQ multiplex PCR; TCRdb's copy has only in-frame clones and leaves some out. This table has 150,000 to 200,000 clones, 85% to 95% appearing once. The source was peripheral blood, collected on day 0 of AZD1222 vaccination. The receptors stem from an adult in good health.

The CDR3, as DNA: TGTGCCAGCAGTCGACAGAGAAATTCCAATCAGCCCCAGCATTTT. Its translation is CASSRQRNSNQPQHF. The chain couples TRBV6-5 to TRBJ1-5, with a weak D call TRBD1 (5 bases). This CDR3 comprises 15 residues. Between the trimmed V and J ends, which lost 5 bases and 3 bases, there was a span of 14 bases. Germline V gene data show CDR1 as MNHEY and CDR2 as SVGAGI.

The chain links TRBV28 to TRBJ2-7; 9 positions match TRBD2. Germline-derived CDR1 and CDR2 are MDHEN and SYDVKM. The CDR3 consists of 14 residues. J lost 4 bases, V lost 7 bases, and 8 bases had no gene match. The CDR3 DNA reads as TGTGCCAGCACTGAGCGGGGGGCCCCTTACGAGCAGTACTTC. The encoded protein is CASTERGAPYEQYF.

In its sample, this clone was seen many times. This sequence joins TRBV2 and TRBJ2-7; D is unclear. The V end was cut by 7 bases, the J end by 1 base, with 11 bases between. Germline V CDR1 and CDR2: SNHLY, FYNNEI. This CDR3 has 13 residues. The CDR3 DNA reads as TGTGCCAGCACCCGCGAGGATTCCTACGAGCAGTACTTC. It encodes CASTREDSYEQYF.

Here the CDR3 DNA reads TGTGCCAGCAGTCCAGACGGCCCCCCAGAGACCCAGTACTTC. Encoded protein: CASSPDGPPETQYF. The chain recombines TRBV7-9 with TRBJ2-5; no clear D gene. Germline V lookup: CDR1 SEHNR, CDR2 FQNEAQ (reference sequence). This CDR3 comprises 14 residues. V lost 6 bases and J 4 bases, leaving 15 bases between the germline ends.

The genes are TRBV6-5 and TRBJ2-1; the D call may be TRBD1 or TRBD2 (5 bases each). Trimming shortened V by 6 bases and J by 11 bases, and 11 bases separated the two germline ends. From germline, CDR1 is MNHEY and CDR2 SVGAGI. The CDR3 is made up of 11 amino acids. The CDR3 here is CASRRDGKQFF. The CDR3 coding sequence is TGTGCCAGCAGACGGGACGGCAAGCAGTTCTTC.

This clone was recorded a few times. The chain has TRBV5-1 and TRBJ1-4; D is possibly TRBD1 (5 bases). Trimming pared 4 bases from V and 8 bases from J, leaving 18 bases between. The CDR3 totals 15 residues. The V gene's germline CDR1 is SGHRS and CDR2 YFSETQ. The CDR3, as DNA: TGCGCCAGCAGCCGAAGGACATCCGGCGGAGAAAAACTGTTTTTT. It translates to CASSRRTSGGEKLFF.

The chain couples TRBV10-3 to TRBJ2-1; D might be TRBD1 (6 bases). V lost 10 bases, J lost 5 bases, and 9 bases lay in between. Germline V gene lookup returns CDR1 ENHRY and CDR2 SYGVKD. The CDR3 consists of 11 residues. This chain's CDR3 is CATWTDNEQFF. DNA of the CDR3: TGTGCCACTTGGACAGACAATGAGCAGTTCTTC.

V is TRBV18 and J is TRBJ1-4; a possible D gene is TRBD1 (5 bases). Deletions cut 4 bases from V and 8 bases from J, with 17 bases between. CDR3 length: 15 residues. Germline lookup yields CDR1 KGHSH and CDR2 LQKENI. CDR3 residues: CASSQGTGTGEKLFF. The CDR3 DNA reads as TGTGCCAGCTCACAGGGAACAGGCACGGGAGAAAAACTGTTTTTT. The complete variable domain, with remaining parts taken from reference TRBV18 and TRBJ1-4, reads NAGVMQNPRHLVRRRGQEARLRCSPMKGHSHVYWYRQLPEEGLKFMVYLQKENIIDESGMPKERFSAEFPKEGPSILRIQQVVRGDSAAYFCASSQGTGTGEKLFFGSGTQLSVL.

J is TRBJ1-6 and V is TRBV19; maybe TRBD1 (6 bases). The CDR3 sequence is 14 residues long. V lost 6 bases to trimming and J lost 7 bases, with 13 bases between them. Per germline, CDR1 LNHDA and CDR2 SQIVND (reference sequence). CDR3 bases: TGTGCCAGTAGCCCTCTACAGGGAAATTCACCCCTCCACTTT. This encodes CASSPLQGNSPLHF.

The chain recombines TRBV4-1 with TRBJ1-4; D is undetermined. Germline V lookup: CDR1 MGHRA, CDR2 YSYEKL. Trimming removed 2 bases from V and 6 bases from J, with 16 bases in between. The CDR3 length is 16 residues. The DNA of the CDR3 is TGCGCCAGCAGCCAACCCTCTAAAGGGAGCCATGAAAAACTGTTTTTT. Translated, it gives CASSQPSKGSHEKLFF.

The sample holds one count of this clone. The V and J genes are TRBV5-1 and TRBJ1-6, with D possibly matching TRBD1 (6 bases). The ends were cut back, 1 base at V and 6 bases at J, with 14 bases in the middle. This CDR3 spans 16 amino acids. The germline V gene encodes CDR1 SGHRS and CDR2 YFSETQ. CDR3: CASSLTGQIFNSPLHF. DNA for the CDR3: TGCGCCAGCAGCTTGACAGGGCAAATCTTTAATTCACCCCTCCACTTT. The full variable domain, completed using reference TRBV5-1 and TRBJ1-6, is KAGVTQTPRYLIKTRGQQVTLSCSPISGHRSVSWYQQTPGQGLQFLFEYFSETQRNKGNFPGRFSGRQFSNSRSEMNVSTLELGDSALYLCASSLTGQIFNSPLHFGNGTRLTVT.

The V and J genes are TRBV14 and TRBJ2-5; D might be TRBD1 or TRBD2, each matching 6 bases. The V and J ends lost 4 bases and 3 bases respectively, with 18 bases between them. The CDR3 totals 16 residues. From germline, CDR1 is SGHDN and CDR2 FVKESK. The CDR3 protein is CASSRWGALIEETQYF. In DNA, the CDR3 is TGTGCCAGCAGCCGCTGGGGGGCACTTATCGAAGAGACCCAGTACTTC.

The chain has TRBV3-1 (or the pseudogene TRBV3-2) and TRBJ2-1, with D perhaps matching TRBD2 (5 bases). CDR1 LGHDT and CDR2 YNNKEL come from the germline V gene (reference sequence). The V and J ends lost 1 base and 5 bases respectively, with 18 bases between them. CDR3 length: 17 amino acids. The CDR3: CASSQGRSGPRNNEQFF. CDR3 DNA sequence: TGTGCCAGCAGCCAAGGCCGGAGCGGACCCCGAAACAATGAGCAGTTCTTC.

V is TRBV29-1 and J is TRBJ2-1; TRBD2 matches 7 bases. The CDR3 loop spans 13 amino acids. V lost 4 bases, J lost 2 bases, and 2 bases stayed unmatched. The germline V gene encodes CDR1 SQVTM and CDR2 ANQGSEA. CDR3 protein: CSVVLAAYNEQFF. CDR3 DNA sequence: TGCAGCGTTGTCCTAGCGGCCTACAATGAGCAGTTCTTC.

The chain recombines TRBV27 with TRBJ2-3, with 8 bases lining up with TRBD2. The CDR3 runs to 15 residues. The trim removed 8 bases at V and 5 bases at J, leaving 12 bases unmatched. The germline V gene encodes CDR1 MNHEY and CDR2 SMNVEV (reference sequence). CDR3: CASAWGRGALDTQYF. CDR3 DNA sequence: TGTGCCAGCGCTTGGGGGCGGGGGGCCCTAGATACGCAGTATTTT.

This clone was found once. This chain links TRBV4-1 with TRBJ1-1; possibly TRBD1 for D (6 bases). The CDR3 is 15 amino acids. Trimming shortened V by 1 base and J by 6 bases, and 15 bases separated the two germline ends. Germline CDR1 is MGHRA and CDR2 is YSYEKL. CDR3 coding DNA: TGCGCCAGCAGCCAAGCCGGACAGCCCGCACCTGAAGCTTTCTTT. It yields the protein CASSQAGQPAPEAFF.

The chain links TRBV21-1 to TRBJ2-7. TRBV21-1 is a pseudogene segment. The length of the CDR3 is 13 residues. CDR3 loop: CASSKIAPREQYF. CDR3 nucleotide sequence: TGTGCCAGCAGCAAAATTGCCCCAAGAGAGCAGTACTTC.

This clone was picked up one time. V is TRBV10-3 and J is TRBJ2-1; the D gene could be TRBD1 or TRBD2 (6 bases each). The length of the CDR3 is 13 residues. The germline CDR1 and CDR2 sequences are ENHRY and SYGVKD. The V end was cut by 6 bases, the J end by 9 bases, with 15 bases between. The CDR3 bases are TGTGCCATCAGCCGAGGAGGGGGTACTGAGCAGTTCTTC. Encoded protein: CAISRGGGTEQFF.

The rearrangement joins TRBV3-1 (or the pseudogene TRBV3-2) to TRBJ1-5; 7 positions agree with TRBD1. Germline V gene data show CDR1 as LGHDT and CDR2 as YNNKEL (reference sequence). The CDR3 length is 17 residues. J gave up 0 bases and V 2 bases, and 7 bases lay outside the gene matches. CDR3 DNA: TGTGCCAGCAGCCAAACCTCGACAGGGCCTAGCAATCAGCCCCAGCATTTT. Translation: CASSQTSTGPSNQPQHF.